This T cell receptor (beta chain) was identified during a study of cytomegalovirus exposure and HLA in healthy donors. The overall study: An analysis done earlier identified almost 120 million unique TCR beta sequences from approximately 180 million T cells.

Trimming removed 4 bases from V and 4 bases from J; junction bases left unmatched: 4. CDR1 and CDR2 from the germline V gene are SGHNT and YYREEE (reference sequence). The CDR3 spans 14 residues. Vbeta (60) and Jbeta (13) primers were used in the PCR. The data were produced by immunoSEQ multiplex PCR, yet TCRdb's version contains in-frame clones alone and is incomplete. Here the sample spans 140,000 or so clones, about 64% being singletons. Study outcomes and limitations: Data from an earlier analysis indicated that most TCR beta V segments were productive either about 87% or about 30% of the time. For presence/absence analyses, sequencing depth was assumed to be roughly uniform across donors.

On this clone itself: Its antigen is as yet unknown.

The chain couples TRBV5-4 to TRBJ2-7, with 11 bases aligning to TRBD2. Sequenced: PBMCs. This clonotype originated in a man in his sixties in good health and CMV-seronegative. The CDR3 sequence: CASSPTSGNYEQYF. DNA for the CDR3: TGTGCCAGCAGCCCGACTAGCGGGAATTACGAGCAGTACTTC.